One sample yielded the 9 T cell receptor beta chains listed below, sequenced in a study of CD8+CD57+ T cells in acquired aplastic anemia. According to the study, genomic DNA was the template for TCR beta VDJ and CDR3 profiling. MiXCR, applied by TCRdb to the reads, yields one record per CDR3 protein. The sample yields roughly 290,000 distinct CDR3 sequences, roughly 59% seen once. By flow cytometry, patients selected for sequencing had shown an expansion of CD8+CD57+ cells. The specimen sequenced was sorted CD4+, CD8+, or CD8+CD57+ T cells (not recorded which) from PBMCs. The source of these receptors is a human donor with aplastic anemia.

The CDR3 spells CASSLEGGRTFF. The CDR3 DNA follows: TGTGCCAGCAGCTTAGAGGGTGGGAGGACTTTCTTT. The rearrangement links TRBV7-9 to TRBJ1-1; D is uncertain. CDR1 and CDR2 (germline): SEHNR, FQNEAQ (reference sequence). V was cut by 1 base and J by 12 bases, with 12 bases left in between. The CDR3 spans 12 residues.

V and J are TRBV5-5 and TRBJ2-1; perhaps D is TRBD1 or TRBD2 (5 bases each). This CDR3 region has 16 residues. The V gene's germline CDR1 is SGHKS and CDR2 YYEKEE (reference sequence). With 4 bases removed from V and 2 bases from J, the gap between germline ends came to 16 bases. CDR3 loop: CASSGRDPGPYNEQFF. CDR3 DNA sequence: TGTGCCAGCAGCGGCCGGGACCCAGGCCCCTACAATGAGCAGTTCTTC.

The chain uses TRBV9 and TRBJ1-1; D is unclear. This CDR3 contains 16 residues. CDR1 is SGDLS and CDR2 is YYNGEE in the germline V gene. V gave up 0 bases and J gave up 1 base, with 13 bases separating them. CDR3 amino acids: CASSVGRFEGNTEAFF. As DNA, the CDR3 is TGTGCCAGCAGCGTAGGCAGGTTTGAGGGGAACACTGAAGCTTTCTTT.

This clonotype was seen many times. V gene TRBV6-1 combines with J gene TRBJ2-5, with D possibly matching TRBD2 (8 bases). V shed 1 base and J shed 5 bases, with 23 bases lying between them. Germline loops: CDR1 MNHNS, CDR2 SASEGT. CDR3 size: 18 residues. The DNA of the CDR3 is TGTGCCAGCAGTGAAGGGTACTTTGGGACAGCGGGGGAGGAGACCCAGTACTTC. Its protein product is CASSEGYFGTAGEETQYF.

As for this clonotype: This may be a read error, as it is one base from a much larger clone. This chain links TRBV4-1 with TRBJ2-5; 7 positions match TRBD2. This CDR3 has 18 residues. Per germline, CDR1 MGHRA and CDR2 YSYEKL. Trimming took 1 base from V and 11 from J; bases not matched to a gene: 22. This CDR3 reads CASSQGPPRGSSYNEQYF. Written as DNA, the CDR3 is TGCGCCAGCAGCCAAGGCCCGCCGCGGGGGAGCTCCTACAATGAGCAGTACTTC.

With regard to this clonotype: This sequence may be a read error, since a much larger clone differs from it by one base. The CDR3 does not close with the conserved phenylalanine or tryptophan, likely indicating a read error. The chain is built from TRBV3-1 and TRBJ1-4; TRBD1 aligns across 9 bases. CDR1 and CDR2 (germline): LGHDT, YNNKEL (reference sequence). The CDR3 contains 15 residues. Unmatched junction bases numbered 9, after V lost 5 bases and J lost 8 bases. CDR3 coding DNA: TGTGCCAGCAGCAAATCGACAGGGGGTAGGGAAAAACTGTTTCTT. It encodes CASSKSTGGREKLFL.

This chain joins TRBV5-1 and TRBJ1-1; no clear D gene. V was cut by 4 bases and J by 7 bases, with 8 bases left in between. The CDR3 is 11 residues long. Germline CDR1 reads SGHRS; CDR2 reads YFSETQ. The CDR3 region is CASSQTGEAFF. DNA of the CDR3: TGCGCCAGCAGCCAAACGGGTGAAGCTTTCTTT.

Points on this clonotype: One end of the junction varies from germline; a read error may be responsible. The V gene is TRBV15, the J gene TRBJ2-2; 9 positions match TRBD2. The germline gives CDR1 LNHNV, CDR2 YYDKDF (reference sequence). The CDR3 spans 16 residues. The CDR3 reads CATSITGTSLPGELSF. In DNA form, the CDR3 reads TGTGCCACCAGCATAACCGGGACTAGCTTGCCCGGGGAGCTGTCTTTT.

This chain connects TRBV11-2 to TRBJ2-7; weak D call: TRBD2 (7 bases). Germline V CDR1 and CDR2: SGHAT, FQNNGV. Trimming removed 0 bases from V and 5 bases from J, with 14 bases in between. There are 15 residues in the CDR3. Here the CDR3 DNA reads TGTGCCAGCAGCTTAGATAAGGGGGAGGGGGACGAGCAGTACTTC. Protein sequence: CASSLDKGEGDEQYF.